These T cell receptor beta chains were read from a single sample in a study of tumor and adjacent non-tumor tissue in lung cancer. TCRdb ran MiXCR on the multiplex PCR reads and lists one entry per CDR3 protein. Found here are approximately 110,000 distinct CDR3 sequences, around 80% of them singletons; the top ten hold 37%. The source material was lung tumor tissue. All receptors come from a woman aged 55-69 years with non-small cell lung cancer. CDR3s include the opening cysteine and the closing phenylalanine or tryptophan. A D gene is named only where the DNA matches it firmly. Clone size is not always given. Where it is, it says once, few, many or a class for expanded clones.

d_call clone_size j_call v_call cdr3_nt cdr3_aa
. . TRBJ2-3 TRBV18 TGTGCCAGCTCATCACCAGGGCTCGGAAAAACGCAGTATTTT CASSSPGLGKTQYF
. . TRBJ2-3 TRBV6-5 TGTGCCAGTAGGCGCGTGGGGGCGGTTGGGACAGATACGCAGTATTTT CASRRVGAVGTDTQYF
. . TRBJ1-2 TRBV6-2/TRBV6-3 TGTGGCAGCAGTGAAACAGCAGTCTATGGCTATACCTTC CGSSETAVYGYTF
. . TRBJ2-3 TRBV11-2 TGTGCCAGCACCCCCTCGGGGAGGCGCACAGATACGCAGTATTTT CASTPSGRRTDTQYF
TRBD1 once TRBJ1-5 TRBV20-1 TGCATCGGACAGGAGGGAAATCAGCCCCAACATTTT CIGQEGNQPQHF
. . TRBJ2-1 TRBV20-1 TGCAGTGTTAGAGCTCATATGAACGGTGAGCAGTTTTTC CSVRAHMNGEQFF
TRBD2 many TRBJ2-5 TRBV12-3/TRBV12-4 TGTGCCAGCAGCGCTAGCGGGGGGTACCAAGAGACCCAGTACTTC CASSASGGYQETQYF
TRBD1 few TRBJ2-7 TRBV4-1 TGCGCCAGCAGCCAAGATCACCCAGGGGGATCCTACGAGCAGTACTTC CASSQDHPGGSYEQYF
. once TRBJ2-3 TRBV4-1 TGCACCTGCAGCCAAGATGGGGGTACGCAGTATTTT CTCSQDGGTQYF
TRBD1 . TRBJ1-2 TRBV15 TGTGCCACCAGCAGAGATTTGGGACAGGTGAGCTATGCCTACACCTTC CATSRDLGQVSYAYTF
. few TRBJ2-3 TRBV4-1 TGCGCCAGCAGCCAATTGACAGATACGCAGTATTTT CASSQLTDTQYF
TRBD2 . TRBJ2-1 TRBV5-5 TGTACCAGCAGACTTGAACTAGCGGGGGGCAATGAGCAGTTCTTC CTSRLELAGGNEQFF
. . TRBJ1-6 TRBV20-1 TGCAGTGCTAGAGAACGGAACAGGAACAATTCACCCCCCCACTTT CSARERNRNNSPPHF
. . TRBJ2-7 TRBV12-3/TRBV12-4 TGTGTCAGCCTTGGGGGTGGAGCCTACGAGCAGTACTTC CVSLGGGAYEQYF
TRBD1 . TRBJ2-3 TRBV11-3 TGTGCCAGCAAACTAAGGACAGGGGGCGCGACAGATACGCAGTATTTT CASKLRTGGATDTQYF
TRBD1 many TRBJ1-2 TRBV6-1 TGTGCCAGCAGTGGGCGGGACAGGTCCCAGTATGGCTACACCTTC CASSGRDRSQYGYTF
. few TRBJ2-2 TRBV11-3 TGTGCCAGCAGCCCCGGGGCAGGGGTCACCGGGGAGTTGTCTTTT CASSPGAGVTGELSF
. few TRBJ2-5 TRBV12-3/TRBV12-4 TGTGCCAGCAGTTTAGCGGGAGCTCAAGAGACCCAGTACTTC CASSLAGAQETQYF
TRBD1 few TRBJ2-2 TRBV5-5 TGTGCCAATATCCGTGGGGGACAGTTGAACACCGGGGAGCTGTTTTTT CANIRGGQLNTGELFF
. . TRBJ2-7 TRBV10-3 TGTGCCAACAGTGCGGAGGCCGCGGAGCAGTACTTC CANSAEAAEQYF
. . TRBJ2-7 TRBV11-2 TGTGCCAACAGTTTATCCACCAGGACAGCCGAGCAGTACTTC CANSLSTRTAEQYF
. . TRBJ1-2 TRBV6-2/TRBV6-3 TGTGCCAGCAGTTACTCAGCTGACTGGCCCTATGGCTACACCTTC CASSYSADWPYGYTF
TRBD1 . TRBJ1-2 TRBV28 TGTGCCAGCAGTACCCCCGGGACAGCCTATGGCGACAACTTC CASSTPGTAYGDNF
. . TRBJ1-4 TRBV4-1 TGTGCCAGCAGCCAAGATCTGGCGGGGCGATCAGAAAAACTGTTTTTT CASSQDLAGRSEKLFF
. many TRBJ2-2 TRBV20-1 TGCAGTGCTAGAGATCGGGTGACAGGAGAGAACACCGGGGAGCTGTTTTTT CSARDRVTGENTGELFF
. . TRBJ1-2 TRBV12-3/TRBV12-4 TGTGCCAGCATCAACCGGGTGGTAGGCTACACCTTC CASINRVVGYTF
TRBD1 . TRBJ1-5 TRBV12-3/TRBV12-4 TGTGCCAGCAATTTAATGTGGGGGGGGACAGGGGGGCAACCACAGCATTTT CASNLMWGGTGGQPQHF
. few TRBJ2-2 TRBV5-1 TGCGCCACCAACGAAGGGAACACCGGGGAGCTGTTTTTT CATNEGNTGELFF
. . TRBJ2-3 TRBV11-2 TGTGCCAGCAGCGCCATCTGGACGGCCACAGGTACGCAGTATTTT CASSAIWTATGTQYF
. . TRBJ2-7 TRBV11-3 TGTGCCAGCGGAGTAGATACGGGAACCTACGAGCAGTACTTC CASGVDTGTYEQYF
. many TRBJ2-1 TRBV6-2/TRBV6-3 TGTGCCAGCAGTTTACAGGGCAATGAGCAGTTCTTC CASSLQGNEQFF
TRBD1 . TRBJ1-2 TRBV20-1 TGTAGTACTAGAGTCCGGGACAGGGGAATAATGGATGGCTACACCTTC CSTRVRDRGIMDGYTF
TRBD1 . TRBJ2-2 TRBV6-6 TGTACCAGCAGACTGGGACAGGGAGGGGCCGGGGAGCTGTTTTTT CTSRLGQGGAGELFF
TRBD1 . TRBJ2-3 TRBV6-2/TRBV6-3 TGTGCTAGCACGACAGGGGGCATTCAGCCCCAGTATTTT CASTTGGIQPQYF
TRBD2 . TRBJ2-2 TRBV11-1 TGTGACAGCAGTCCGCGACTAGCGGGAGAATTCACCGGGGAGCTGTTTTTT CDSSPRLAGEFTGELFF
. once TRBJ2-2 TRBV6-2/TRBV6-3 TGTGCCAGCAGTTACACCCAACAGAAGGCCAACATCTGGGAGCTGTTTTTT CASSYTQQKANIWELFF
. . TRBJ2-5 TRBV11-3 TGTGGCAGCAGCTCGACTTTAGTTGAGGGGACCCAGTACTTC CGSSSTLVEGTQYF
. . TRBJ1-6 TRBV7-2 TGTGCCAGCAACTTAACGTCCGACAGGTCCAATTCACCCCTCCACTTT CASNLTSDRSNSPLHF
. . TRBJ2-7 TRBV20-1 TGCAGTGCTATAAGCAGGCTCGAGAAGTACTTC CSAISRLEKYF
. . TRBJ1-1 TRBV2 TGTGCCAGTAGTGAAACCCCAAAAGACCGGAAGAACACTGAAGCTTTCTTT CASSETPKDRKNTEAFF
TRBD1 . TRBJ1-1 TRBV7-3 TGTGCCAGCAGCTCGGACAGGGGCACTGAACCTTTCTTT CASSSDRGTEPFF
. once TRBJ2-7 TRBV20-1 TGCAGTGAGGCGGGGAGGAACTACAAGCAGTACTTC CSEAGRNYKQYF
. many TRBJ1-2 TRBV6-5 TGTGCCAGCAGTTACTCGAATTCCTATGGCTACACCTTC CASSYSNSYGYTF
TRBD1 . TRBJ2-1 TRBV11-2 TGTGTCAGCAGCTTAGTAGGACAGGGCATCAATGAGCAGTTCTTC CVSSLVGQGINEQFF
TRBD2 many TRBJ2-3 TRBV29-1 TGCAGCGCCTTGACTAGCGGGAGTCCAGATACGCAGTATTTT CSALTSGSPDTQYF
. . TRBJ2-1 TRBV28 TGTGCCAGCAGTTTTTTTAACCTAGCGAACAATGAGCAGTTCTTC CASSFFNLANNEQFF
TRBD2 few TRBJ2-7 TRBV11-1 TGTGCCAGCAGCTCCAGACTAGCGCCCACCCTTTACTACGAGCAGTACTTC CASSSRLAPTLYYEQYF
TRBD2 . TRBJ2-7 TRBV4-3 TGCGCCAGCAGCCGCGGGAGTAGCGGCTCCTACGAGCAGTACTTC CASSRGSSGSYEQYF
. . TRBJ2-1 TRBV18 TGTACCAGCTCCCGTTGGCAGGGTTACAATGAGCAGTTCTTC CTSSRWQGYNEQFF
. many TRBJ2-6 TRBV29-1 TGCAGCGTTGAAAGGGTGACAGGGGCCAACGTCCTGACTTTC CSVERVTGANVLTF
TRBD1 . TRBJ1-2 TRBV12-3/TRBV12-4 TGTGCCGGCAGTTATCAGGGGGCTTATGGCTACACCTTC CAGSYQGAYGYTF
. . TRBJ1-2 TRBV20-1 TGCAGTGCTAGTGAGGGGTACGGCTATGTCTACACCTTC CSASEGYGYVYTF
. once TRBJ2-3 TRBV6-1 TGTGCCAGCAGTGTAAGGGAGGACACAGATACGCAGTATTTT CASSVREDTDTQYF
TRBD2 . TRBJ2-7 TRBV11-2 TGTGCCAGCAGCTACGGGACTAGCGAGAGCTATGGGCAGTACTTC CASSYGTSESYGQYF
. many TRBJ2-3 TRBV7-9 TGTGCCGGAAGTGGGATAGATACGCAGTATTTT CAGSGIDTQYF
. few TRBJ2-2 TRBV20-1 TGCTGTACCAATGGACAGACCGGGGAGCTGTTTTTT CCTNGQTGELFF
. . TRBJ2-1 TRBV4-3 TGCGCCAGCAGCCCAGCCGCGAATAGCGCGAGTTTTGATGAGCAGTTCTTC CASSPAANSASFDEQFF
. . TRBJ2-1 TRBV6-6 TGTGCCAGCAGTTATGAGGGAGCCTTCAATGAGCAGTTATTC CASSYEGAFNEQLF
. . TRBJ1-1 TRBV6-6 TGTGCCAGCAGTTCGACAGGATGGACTGAAGCTTTCTTT CASSSTGWTEAFF
TRBD2 . TRBJ2-4 TRBV4-1 TGCGCCAGCAGCCAGAACCTCGGGAGGGCCGTAAACTTCCAGTACTTC CASSQNLGRAVNFQYF